This T cell receptor beta chain was obtained from a study of cytomegalovirus exposure and HLA in healthy donors. Study-level points and caveats: A missense DCLRE1C variant was associated with V- and J-gene trimming of TCR beta chains in a later analysis, and an independent cohort replicated the association.

Losses at the gene ends were 0 bases for V and 1 base for J; bases not matched to a gene: 3. This CDR3 is 16 amino acids long. Germline CDR1 reads SGDLS; CDR2 reads YYNGEE. Concerning this clone itself: Antigen specificity is unknown.

PCR amplification relied on 60 Vbeta primers (plus 13 Jbeta primers). The table came from immunoSEQ multiplex PCR; TCRdb's copy has only in-frame clones and leaves some out. The sample lists 150,000 to 200,000 clones, under 90% occurring once. The J gene is TRBJ2-1, the V gene TRBV9, with 8 bases aligning to TRBD2. Sequencing used PBMCs. This clonotype originated in a boy aged 2 to 10 in good health and CMV-seronegative. CDR3 sequence (DNA): TGTGCCAGCAGCGTAGGTGGCGGGGGGTCCTACAATGAGCAGTTCTTC. Translation: CASSVGGGGSYNEQFF.